One sample yielded the 16 T cell receptor beta chains listed below, sequenced in a study of T-cell reconstitution after alpha-beta-depleted transplantation in children. A TCRbeta library incorporating unique molecular identifiers was prepared. TCRdb reprocessed the PCR reads via MiXCR and lists one record per CDR3 protein. The sample shows about 110,000 distinct CDR3 sequences, over 9% of them seen only once. The specimen comprised PBMCs from the stem cell graft donor, sampled from the stem cell graft. These TCRs come from a human donor who donated a stem cell graft to a child with acute lymphoblastic leukemia.

Ten or more counts support this clonotype. The chain is built from TRBV12-3 or TRBV12-4 and TRBJ1-6; 7 bases align to TRBD1. This CDR3 has 17 residues. The V gene end was trimmed by 6 bases and the J gene end by 0 bases; junction bases not matched to a gene: 8. The CDR3: CASRAQGPPSYNSPLHF. The CDR3, as DNA: TGTGCCAGCAGAGCACAGGGGCCTCCCTCCTATAATTCACCCCTCCACTTT.

This clonotype came up many times. The V call is TRBV5-6, the J call TRBJ1-5, with unresolved D. With 2 bases removed from V and 4 bases from J, the gap between germline ends came to 13 bases. Germline V CDR1 and CDR2: SGHDT, YYEEEE. The CDR3 runs to 15 residues. CDR3 loop: CASSFRGAANQPQHF. The CDR3 DNA follows: TGTGCCAGCAGCTTCCGAGGTGCTGCTAATCAGCCCCAGCATTTT.

This clonotype was counted at least ten times. The DNA for the CDR3 is TGCGCCAGCAGCCCCGCGGGAATAGTTAATCAGCCCCAGCATTTT. Encoded protein: CASSPAGIVNQPQHF. The gene calls are TRBV5-1 and TRBJ1-5; D gene ambiguous. The CDR3 is 15 amino acids. Germline lookup yields CDR1 SGHRS and CDR2 YFSETQ. The ends were cut back, 4 bases at V and 4 bases at J, with 15 bases in the middle.

This clonotype was observed at least ten times. The chain links TRBV15 to TRBJ2-2; unclear D gene. V was cut by 1 base and J by 3 bases, with 3 bases left in between. The V gene's germline CDR1 is LNHNV and CDR2 YYDKDF (reference sequence). The CDR3 runs to 13 residues. CDR3 sequence reads: CATSRAYTGELFF. The CDR3 DNA reads as TGTGCCACCAGCAGAGCTTACACCGGGGAGCTGTTTTTT. The variable domain in full, completed from reference TRBV15 and TRBJ2-2, reads DAMVIQNPRYQVTQFGKPVTLSCSQTLNHNVMYWYQQKSSQAPKLLFHYYDKDFNNEADTPDNFQSRRPNTSFCFLDIRSPGLGDTAMYLCATSRAYTGELFFGEGSRLTVL.

The sample holds many counts of this clonotype. The chain has TRBV20-1 and TRBJ2-4; 8 nucleotides line up with TRBD1. The germline V gene encodes CDR1 DFQATT and CDR2 SNEGSKA (reference sequence). The CDR3 totals 15 residues. V trimming: 5 bases; J trimming: 3 bases; junction bases outside the gene matches: 9. The CDR3 DNA follows: TGCAGTGCTCCGTCCCCAGGGACAGGCAAAAACATTCAGTACTTC. It specifies CSAPSPGTGKNIQYF.

This clonotype was seen repeatedly, ten times or more. The rearrangement links TRBV12-3 or TRBV12-4 to TRBJ2-1; 13 nucleotides line up with TRBD2. The CDR3 loop spans 17 amino acids. J gave up 8 bases and V 1 base, and 8 bases lay outside the gene matches. The CDR3 region is CASSLVDGLAGEYEQFF. The CDR3 DNA sequence: TGTGCCAGCAGTTTAGTGGACGGACTAGCGGGAGAGTATGAGCAGTTCTTC.

This clonotype was seen ten or more times. The chain couples TRBV3-1 to TRBJ1-5; no firm D call. This CDR3 is built from 15 residues. Looked up from germline, CDR1 is LGHDT and CDR2 is YNNKEL (reference sequence). The ends were cut back, 5 bases at V and 0 bases at J, with 11 bases in the middle. This chain's CDR3 is CASSVDRDSNQPQHF. The CDR3 DNA is TGTGCCAGCAGCGTCGACCGAGATAGCAATCAGCCCCAGCATTTT.

In its sample, this clonotype was seen many times. The rearrangement joins TRBV6-5 to TRBJ2-3; D might be TRBD2 (6 bases). The V gene's germline CDR1 is MNHEY and CDR2 SVGAGI. The V and J ends lost 2 bases and 1 base respectively, with 16 bases between them. The CDR3 runs to 17 residues. The CDR3 DNA is TGTGCCAGCAGTTACACCTCTGCGGGGCACCGCACAGATACGCAGTATTTT. Its protein is CASSYTSAGHRTDTQYF.

This clonotype appeared many times. The gene calls are TRBV20-1 and TRBJ1-5, with a weak D call TRBD1 (6 bases). The CDR3 has 13 residues. Germline V gene data show CDR1 as DFQATT and CDR2 as SNEGSKA (reference sequence). The germline V and J ends were trimmed by 3 bases and 6 bases, with 12 bases remaining between them. This CDR3 is CSASPQGSQPQHF. The CDR3 coding sequence is TGCAGTGCTAGCCCTCAGGGGAGTCAGCCCCAGCATTTT.

Many counts were recorded for this clonotype. The chain joins TRBV12-3 or TRBV12-4 to TRBJ2-1; TRBD2 might be the D (5 bases). CDR3 size: 14 residues. V lost 1 base to trimming and J lost 7 bases, with 11 bases between them. Here the CDR3 reads CASSLGPSRNEQFF. CDR3 nucleotide sequence: TGTGCCAGCAGTTTAGGTCCTAGCCGAAATGAGCAGTTCTTC.

This clonotype appeared many times. This sequence joins TRBV5-1 and TRBJ2-1; 9 bases are shared with TRBD1. CDR1 and CDR2 (germline): SGHRS, YFSETQ. V lost 5 bases to trimming and J lost 7 bases; unmatched junction nucleotides: 10. The CDR3 loop spans 15 amino acids. This chain's CDR3 is CASRRGGTGFNEQFF. CDR3 DNA sequence: TGCGCCAGCAGACGGGGCGGGACAGGGTTTAATGAGCAGTTCTTC. Based on the CDR3 plus reference TRBV5-1 and TRBJ2-1, the full variable domain is KAGVTQTPRYLIKTRGQQVTLSCSPISGHRSVSWYQQTPGQGLQFLFEYFSETQRNKGNFPGRFSGRQFSNSRSEMNVSTLELGDSALYLCASRRGGTGFNEQFFGPGTRLTVL.

The sample holds many counts of this clonotype. The chain combines TRBV20-1 with TRBJ1-1, with no clear D. There are 13 residues in the CDR3. Germline V CDR1 and CDR2: DFQATT, SNEGSKA (reference sequence). The V and J ends lost 0 bases and 6 bases respectively, with 11 bases between them. CDR3 residues: CSAREKASSEAFF. As DNA, the CDR3 is TGCAGTGCTAGAGAGAAGGCATCTTCTGAAGCTTTCTTT.

The rearrangement uses TRBV10-1 and TRBJ2-1; 8 nucleotides line up with TRBD2. With V trimmed by 5 bases and J by 2 bases, 11 bases remained unmatched. In germline, CDR1 is WNHNN, CDR2 SYGVQD (reference sequence). CDR3 length equals 17 residues. This CDR3 is CASSRSGGPRTYNEQFF. The CDR3 DNA reads TGCGCCAGCAGTCGAAGCGGGGGCCCGCGAACCTACAATGAGCAGTTCTTC.

This clonotype was seen at least ten times. The gene calls are TRBV28 and TRBJ2-3; a weak D match, TRBD2 (5 bases). V was cut by 7 bases and J by 1 base, with 12 bases left in between. The CDR3 sequence is 14 residues long. CDR1 is MDHEN and CDR2 is SYDVKM in the germline V gene. The CDR3 DNA sequence: TGTGCCAGCAACCGGGGAGTCGGCACAGATACGCAGTATTTT. Its protein is CASNRGVGTDTQYF.

This clonotype has ten or more counts. J is TRBJ2-1 and V is TRBV20-1; 8 bases are shared with TRBD1. J was trimmed by 3 bases and V by 5 bases; bases with no gene match: 3. There are 13 residues in the CDR3. Germline CDR1 is DFQATT and CDR2 is SNEGSKA (reference sequence). The CDR3 protein is CSAQQGDYNEQFF. DNA for the CDR3: TGCAGTGCTCAACAGGGGGACTACAATGAGCAGTTCTTC.

The sample holds many counts of this clonotype. The chain is built from TRBV5-1 and TRBJ2-1, with 9 bases matching TRBD1. The CDR3 runs to 17 residues. CDR1 and CDR2 (germline): SGHRS, YFSETQ. V dropped 4 bases and J dropped 3; count of bases not matched to a gene: 11. The DNA of the CDR3 is TGCGCCAGCAGCCCGGGACAGGGCCCTGGGTACTACAATGAGCAGTTCTTC. The encoded protein is CASSPGQGPGYYNEQFF. Looking up the rest from reference TRBV5-1 and TRBJ2-1 gives the full variable domain: KAGVTQTPRYLIKTRGQQVTLSCSPISGHRSVSWYQQTPGQGLQFLFEYFSETQRNKGNFPGRFSGRQFSNSRSEMNVSTLELGDSALYLCASSPGQGPGYYNEQFFGPGTRLTVL.